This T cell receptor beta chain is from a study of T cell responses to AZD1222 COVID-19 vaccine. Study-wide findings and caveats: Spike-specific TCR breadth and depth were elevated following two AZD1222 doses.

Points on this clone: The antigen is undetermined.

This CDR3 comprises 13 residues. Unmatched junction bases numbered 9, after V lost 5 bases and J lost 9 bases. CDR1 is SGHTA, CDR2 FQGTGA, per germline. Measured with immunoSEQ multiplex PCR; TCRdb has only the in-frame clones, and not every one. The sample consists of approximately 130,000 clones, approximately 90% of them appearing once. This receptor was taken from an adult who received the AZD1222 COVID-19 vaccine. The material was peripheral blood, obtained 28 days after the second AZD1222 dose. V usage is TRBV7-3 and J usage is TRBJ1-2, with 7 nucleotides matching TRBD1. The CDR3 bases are TGTGCCAGCAGCCCCTGGACAGGAGAAAGCTACACCTTC. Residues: CASSPWTGESYTF.